This TCR beta chain was captured in a study of CD8+CD57+ T cells in acquired aplastic anemia. At the level of the study: Quantities of DNA derived from sorted CD4+ and CD8+ cells averaged roughly 3 ug. Roughly 9.9 million reads, on average, were obtained for CD4+ cells from healthy donors. Study findings and constraints: Researchers report that around 29 CD8+ CDR3 sequences appeared in both patients and controls. Patients showed no significant difference from controls in CD8+ Simpson's diversity.

This clonotype showed up just a few times. Its antigen is not identified. This CDR3 region has 14 residues. CDR1 and CDR2 (germline): SEHNR, FQNEAQ (reference sequence). Trimming removed 7 bases from V and 9 bases from J, with 16 bases in between. The template for TCR beta VDJ and CDR3 sequence profiling was genomic DNA. From the reads, TCRdb called clonotypes with MiXCR, one entry per CDR3 protein. The sample includes around 400,000 distinct CDR3 sequences, 60% to 80% of them seen just once. Sequences were obtained from sorted CD4+, CD8+, or CD8+CD57+ T cells (not recorded which) from PBMCs. The V and J genes are TRBV7-9 and TRBJ1-6; no clear D. This receptor was obtained from a human donor in good health, serving as a control. This chain's CDR3 is CASTIGLTGSPLHF. In DNA form, the CDR3 reads TGTGCCAGCACCATTGGGCTGACTGGTTCACCCCTCCACTTT.